This T cell receptor beta chain was recovered during a study of shared clonotypes between healthy human individuals. CDR3 size: 13 residues. Germline assignment: CDR1 SGDLS and CDR2 YYNGEE. The V end was cut by 4 bases, the J end by 3 bases, with 11 bases between. Study-wide points: Sampling covered nothing but blood. Tissue TCR repertoires likely differ from those found in blood.

Comments on this clone: The antigen is not known.

Several immunoSEQ 96-well plates shared each subset's DNA, each plate a replicate. About 30,000 T cell genomes, or about 200 ng DNA, went into the sorted-subset replicate PCRs. TCRdb keeps only in-frame clones here, not all; method: immunoSEQ multiplex PCR. The data show fewer than 1.6 million clones, less than 99% seen once. Healthy HIV-negative adults with no recent acute infections or vaccinations were recruited as donors. The clonotype was recovered from a man aged 25 to 40 in good health. The source material was naive CD4+ T cells sorted from blood. The subset is: CD45RA+ positively selected. The rearrangement joins TRBV9 to TRBJ2-7; possibly TRBD2 for D (6 bases). CDR3 in amino acids: CASSPFGSYEQYF. The CDR3 DNA reads TGTGCCAGCAGCCCTTTCGGGAGCTACGAGCAGTACTTC.